One and the same sample provided the 27 T cell receptor beta chains below, sequenced in a study of blood T cell repertoires in COVID-19. TCRdb keeps only in-frame clones here, not all; method: immunoSEQ multiplex PCR. The sample lists 200,000 to 250,000 clones; less than 85% were seen once. The sample taken for sequencing was PBMCs or T cells enriched from blood (not recorded which). The source is a man aged 60 to 75 who had recovered from COVID-19.

This clone came up a few times. The chain is built from TRBV3-1 (or the pseudogene TRBV3-2) and TRBJ1-1; D unclear. Germline-derived CDR1 and CDR2 are LGHDT and YNNKEL (reference sequence). Trimming took 1 base from V and 6 from J, leaving 9 bases between them. This CDR3 has 13 amino acids. CDR3 sequence reads: CASSQGSAAEAFF. The CDR3 coding sequence is TGTGCCAGCAGCCAAGGTTCCGCGGCTGAAGCTTTCTTT.

The chain is built from TRBV7-2 and TRBJ2-2, with 7 bases fitting TRBD2. The CDR3 length is 14 residues. The V segment lost 10 bases and the J segment 2 bases; nucleotides outside the gene matches: 7. Per germline, CDR1 SGHTA and CDR2 FQGNSA. CDR3 DNA sequence: TGTGCCATTACGGGACTACCTAACACCGGGGAGCTGTTTTTT. Its translation: CAITGLPNTGELFF.

The sample holds one count of this clone. CDR3 amino acids: CASSIVLRTGDNSPLHF. The CDR3 nucleotides read TGTGCCAGTAGTATAGTATTAAGGACAGGGGATAATTCACCCCTCCACTTT. This rearrangement joins TRBV19 to TRBJ1-6; 9 bases align to TRBD1. Per the germline V gene, CDR1 is LNHDA and CDR2 is SQIVND (reference sequence). CDR3 size: 17 residues. The ends lost 1 base at V and 5 bases at J; junction bases unmatched: 6.

The chain uses TRBV6-1 and TRBJ1-2, with D uncertain. Trimming shortened V by 2 bases and J by 9 bases, and 10 bases separated the two germline ends. CDR3 length: 12 amino acids. From germline, CDR1 is MNHNS and CDR2 SASEGT. CDR3: CASSEYSTRYTF. CDR3 sequence (DNA): TGTGCCAGCAGTGAATATTCGACTCGCTACACCTTC.

This clone was detected only a few times. Within the sample, other DNA sequences also encode this same CDR3. The rearrangement uses TRBV19 and TRBJ1-6, with 7 bases identical to TRBD1. The CDR3 extends over 15 amino acids. Germline CDR1 LNHDA, CDR2 SQIVND (reference sequence). The J segment lost 6 bases and the V segment lost 1 base, leaving 3 bases of the junction unmatched. Written as DNA, the CDR3 is TGTGCCAGTAGTATAGGGGCAGGGGGTAATTCACCCCTCCACTTT. Translating it yields CASSIGAGGNSPLHF.

This chain joins TRBV29-1 and TRBJ2-7; D is possibly TRBD2 (5 bases). CDR3 size: 12 residues. Trimming took 7 bases from V and 4 from J, leaving 14 bases between them. Germline V gives CDR1 SQVTM, CDR2 ANQGSEA. The CDR3 spells CSAEDGVYEQYF. CDR3 sequence (DNA): TGCAGCGCCGAGGACGGGGTGTACGAGCAGTACTTC.

This chain links TRBV19 with TRBJ1-5; 9 nucleotides line up with TRBD1. The ends lost 7 bases at V and 5 bases at J; junction bases unmatched: 6. This CDR3 is 14 amino acids long. The germline V gene encodes CDR1 LNHDA and CDR2 SQIVND (reference sequence). The CDR3 is CASMGQGGDQPQHF. The DNA for the CDR3 is TGTGCCAGTATGGGACAGGGCGGGGATCAGCCCCAGCATTTT.

The chain employs TRBV7-9 and TRBJ2-4, with 7 bases that match TRBD1. The CDR3 has 14 residues. In germline, CDR1 is SEHNR, CDR2 FQNEAQ (reference sequence). V gave up 4 bases and J gave up 5 bases; unmatched junction bases: 5. The CDR3 sequence is CASSSSGTENIQYF. CDR3 bases: TGTGCCAGCAGCTCCTCCGGGACAGAAAACATTCAGTACTTC.

This chain connects TRBV9 to TRBJ2-1; 7 nucleotides line up with TRBD1. Trimming removed 3 bases from V and 0 bases from J; junction bases left unmatched: 3. This CDR3 is built from 15 residues. Germline CDR1 reads SGDLS; CDR2 reads YYNGEE. The chain's CDR3 is CASSETGLSYNEQFF. In DNA form, the CDR3 reads TGTGCCAGCAGCGAGACAGGGCTCTCCTACAATGAGCAGTTCTTC. The full variable domain, rest sourced from reference TRBV9 and TRBJ2-1, is DSGVTQTPKHLITATGQRVTLRCSPRSGDLSVYWYQQSLDQGLQFLIQYYNGEERAKGNILERFSAQQFPDLHSELNLSSLELGDSALYFCASSETGLSYNEQFFGPGTRLTVL.

The chain combines TRBV18 with TRBJ1-5; 8 bases align to TRBD1. CDR3 length: 15 amino acids. J lost 3 bases, V lost 4 bases, and 5 bases had no gene match. Germline lookup yields CDR1 KGHSH and CDR2 LQKENI. CDR3 DNA sequence: TGTGCCAGCTCACTGTCGACAGGGGACAATCAGCCCCAGCATTTT. This codes for CASSLSTGDNQPQHF.

The genes are TRBV7-9 and TRBJ2-7; 9 bases align to TRBD2. The V gene's germline CDR1 is SEHNR and CDR2 FQNEAQ (reference sequence). This CDR3 has 15 residues. Trimming took 5 bases from V and 7 from J; bases not matched to a gene: 12. The CDR3, as DNA: TGTGCCAGCAGCCCCGGGCGGGGGGGCCGTTGGGAGCAGTACTTC. This translates into CASSPGRGGRWEQYF.

The DNA for the CDR3 is TGCGCCAGCAGCCACCCGGACAGGGCGAGCTCCTACAATGAGCAGTTCTTC. It is translated as CASSHPDRASSYNEQFF. The rearrangement links TRBV4-1 to TRBJ2-1, with 8 bases aligning to TRBD1. Germline V gene data show CDR1 as MGHRA and CDR2 as YSYEKL. The CDR3 has 17 amino acids. Germline trimming cut 3 bases from V and 0 bases from J; bases unmatched to any gene: 7.

V usage is TRBV11-2 and J usage is TRBJ1-3, with D perhaps matching TRBD1 (6 bases). The CDR3 loop spans 16 amino acids. Germline V gives CDR1 SGHAT, CDR2 FQNNGV. The V gene lost 3 bases and the J gene lost 0 bases, with 12 bases spanning the gap. CDR3 region: CASSFGQTSSGNTIYF. Here the CDR3 DNA reads TGTGCCAGCAGCTTCGGACAGACGAGCTCTGGAAACACCATATATTTT.

Comment on this clone: This sample also contains other DNA sequences that code for the same CDR3. J is TRBJ1-1 and V is TRBV18; D uncertain. Germline values: CDR1 KGHSH, CDR2 LQKENI. Trimming left V 4 bases short and J 5 bases short, with 8 bases between. CDR3 length equals 12 residues. Here the CDR3 reads CASSQGDTEAFF. Here the CDR3 DNA reads TGTGCCAGCTCACAAGGAGATACTGAAGCTTTCTTT.

V and J are TRBV2 and TRBJ1-6, with 9 bases lining up with TRBD1. The CDR3 is made up of 14 amino acids. Germline assignment: CDR1 SNHLY and CDR2 FYNNEI. With V trimmed by 7 bases and J by 9 bases, 7 bases remained unmatched. Written as DNA, the CDR3 is TGTGCCAGCACAGGGGACAGGGCTGCTTCACCCCTCCACTTT. This codes for CASTGDRAASPLHF.

The chain is built from TRBV5-1 and TRBJ2-2, with 8 nucleotides matching TRBD1. Trimming removed 0 bases from V and 6 bases from J; junction bases left unmatched: 4. The CDR3 is 15 residues long. CDR1 SGHRS and CDR2 YFSETQ come from the germline V gene. The CDR3 protein is CASSLDRTGSGELFF. The DNA for the CDR3 is TGCGCCAGCAGCTTGGACCGGACAGGGTCCGGGGAGCTGTTTTTT.

The chain couples TRBV12-3 or TRBV12-4 to TRBJ2-2, with TRBD2 as a possible D gene (5 bases). V was clipped by 9 bases and J by 6 bases, with 14 bases between them. This CDR3 region has 13 residues. The CDR3, as DNA: TGTGCCAGTCGACTCGGCGGGCCCGGGGAGCTGTTTTTT. Translating it yields CASRLGGPGELFF.

The chain links TRBV15 to TRBJ1-2; D is unclear. Looked up from germline, CDR1 is LNHNV and CDR2 is YYDKDF (reference sequence). Trimming removed 0 bases from V and 8 bases from J, with 7 bases in between. The CDR3 consists of 12 residues. The chain's CDR3 is CATSRDSRGYTF. The CDR3 DNA reads TGTGCCACCAGCAGAGATTCCAGAGGCTACACCTTC.

The genes are TRBV12-3 or TRBV12-4 and TRBJ1-1; 8 bases agree with TRBD1. CDR3 size: 13 residues. Trimming at V came to 2 bases and at J to 8 bases, leaving 4 bases not matched to a gene. CDR3 DNA: TGTGCCAGCAGTTTATGGGGGACAGGAGAAGCTTTCTTT. It yields the protein CASSLWGTGEAFF.

The chain links TRBV19 to TRBJ2-1; no firm D call. This CDR3 has 12 amino acids. The V gene lost 8 bases and the J gene lost 3 bases, with 8 bases spanning the gap. Germline V lookup: CDR1 LNHDA, CDR2 SQIVND (reference sequence). CDR3 amino acids: CASGNSYNEQFF. For the CDR3, the DNA is TGTGCCAGTGGTAACAGCTACAATGAGCAGTTCTTC.

V and J are TRBV7-9 and TRBJ1-1, with TRBD1 matching 11 bases. Trimming at V came to 6 bases and at J to 1 base, leaving 7 bases not matched to a gene. The CDR3 has 16 amino acids. Looked up from germline, CDR1 is SEHNR and CDR2 is FQNEAQ (reference sequence). CDR3 sequence (DNA): TGTGCCAGCAGTTCTGGGACAGGGGGAAGGAACACTGAAGCTTTCTTT. Residues: CASSSGTGGRNTEAFF.

V is TRBV5-1 and J is TRBJ2-7; 11 bases fit TRBD1. With 1 base clipped from V and 4 bases from J, the junction kept 4 bases outside the gene matches. Germline-derived CDR1 and CDR2 are SGHRS and YFSETQ. The CDR3 sequence is 15 residues long. CDR3 bases: TGCGCCAGCAGCTTGATTGGACAGGGGGCGTACGAGCAGTACTTC. Its translation: CASSLIGQGAYEQYF.

CDR3 region: CASRNGQSGGYTF. The DNA for the CDR3 is TGTGCCAGCAGGAATGGACAGTCGGGGGGCTACACCTTC. The chain joins TRBV2 to TRBJ1-2; a weak D match, TRBD1 (6 bases). The CDR3 extends over 13 amino acids. Germline assignment: CDR1 SNHLY and CDR2 FYNNEI. Trimming shortened V by 6 bases and J by 8 bases, and 16 bases separated the two germline ends.

This clone occurred a few times. This chain uses TRBV7-2 with TRBJ2-7, with a weak D call TRBD1 (6 bases). The CDR3 runs 15 residues. V lost 5 bases and J lost 4, with 18 bases in between. Germline lookup yields CDR1 SGHTA and CDR2 FQGNSA. CDR3 bases: TGTGCCAGCAGCGCCACAGGGTGGAATCAATACGAGCAGTACTTC. Residues: CASSATGWNQYEQYF.

The chain joins TRBV5-1 to TRBJ1-2, with 9 bases matching TRBD1. Looked up from germline, CDR1 is SGHRS and CDR2 is YFSETQ. The CDR3 loop spans 16 amino acids. V gave up 4 bases and J gave up 7 bases; unmatched junction bases: 14. CDR3: CASSAVPGQGRRGYTF. In DNA form, the CDR3 reads TGCGCCAGCAGCGCGGTACCGGGACAGGGCCGGCGTGGCTACACCTTC. The full variable domain, in which reference TRBV5-1 and TRBJ1-2 provide the parts outside the CDR3, is KAGVTQTPRYLIKTRGQQVTLSCSPISGHRSVSWYQQTPGQGLQFLFEYFSETQRNKGNFPGRFSGRQFSNSRSEMNVSTLELGDSALYLCASSAVPGQGRRGYTFGSGTRLTVV.

Here the CDR3 reads CASSPNRGPNYGYTF. CDR3 bases: TGTGCCAGCAGCCCTAACAGGGGGCCAAACTATGGCTACACCTTC. This chain joins TRBV11-2 and TRBJ1-2; 9 bases match TRBD1. CDR1 is SGHAT, CDR2 FQNNGV, per germline. There are 15 residues in the CDR3. V lost 5 bases and J lost 2; bases outside the gene matches: 6.

The CDR3: CASTPLPSGGIVDTQYF. DNA for the CDR3: TGTGCCAGCACCCCCTTGCCTAGCGGGGGCATCGTGGATACGCAGTATTTT. The genes are TRBV11-3 and TRBJ2-3, with TRBD2 matching over 10 bases. The CDR3 is 17 residues long. Germline V gene data show CDR1 as SGHNT and CDR2 as YENEEA. V lost 7 bases to trimming and J lost 6 bases; unmatched junction nucleotides: 16.